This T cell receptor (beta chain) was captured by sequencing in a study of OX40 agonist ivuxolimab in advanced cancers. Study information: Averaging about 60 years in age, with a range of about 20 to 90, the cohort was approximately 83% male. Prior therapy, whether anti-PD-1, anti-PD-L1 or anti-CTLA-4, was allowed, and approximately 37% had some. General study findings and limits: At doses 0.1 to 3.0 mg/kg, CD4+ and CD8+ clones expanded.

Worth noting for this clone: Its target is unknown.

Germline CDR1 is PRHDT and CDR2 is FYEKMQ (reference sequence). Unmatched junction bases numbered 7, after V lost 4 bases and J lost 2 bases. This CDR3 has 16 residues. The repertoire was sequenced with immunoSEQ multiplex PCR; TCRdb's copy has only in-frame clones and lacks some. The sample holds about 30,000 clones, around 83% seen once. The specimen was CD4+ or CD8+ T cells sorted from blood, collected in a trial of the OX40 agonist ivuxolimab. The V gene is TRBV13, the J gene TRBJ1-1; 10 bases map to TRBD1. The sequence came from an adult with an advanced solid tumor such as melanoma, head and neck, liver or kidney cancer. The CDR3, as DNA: TGTGCCAGCAGCTACGGACAGGGGGAGGTAAACACTGAAGCTTTCTTT. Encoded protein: CASSYGQGEVNTEAFF.